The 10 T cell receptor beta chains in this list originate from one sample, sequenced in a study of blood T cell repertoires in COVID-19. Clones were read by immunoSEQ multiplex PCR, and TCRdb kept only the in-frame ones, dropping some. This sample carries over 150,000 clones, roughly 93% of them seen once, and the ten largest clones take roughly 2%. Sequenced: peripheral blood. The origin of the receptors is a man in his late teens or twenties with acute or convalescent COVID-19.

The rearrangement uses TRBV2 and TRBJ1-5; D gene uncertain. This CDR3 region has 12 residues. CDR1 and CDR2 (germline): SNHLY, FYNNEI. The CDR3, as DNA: TGTGCGACCTCGGGTCGCAATCAGCCCCAGCATTTT. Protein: CATSGRNQPQHF.

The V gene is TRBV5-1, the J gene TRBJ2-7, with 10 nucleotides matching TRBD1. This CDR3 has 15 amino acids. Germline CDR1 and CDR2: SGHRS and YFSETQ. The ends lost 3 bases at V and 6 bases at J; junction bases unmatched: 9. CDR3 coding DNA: TGCGCCAGCAGCTCTCCGGGACAGGGGATGGTCGAGCAGTACTTC. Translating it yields CASSSPGQGMVEQYF.

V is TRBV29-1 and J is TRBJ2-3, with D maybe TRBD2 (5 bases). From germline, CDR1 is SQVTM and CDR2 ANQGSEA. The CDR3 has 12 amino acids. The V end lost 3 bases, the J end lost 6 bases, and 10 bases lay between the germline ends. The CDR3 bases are TGCAGCGTTGACTCGGGATTGGATACGCAGTATTTT. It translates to CSVDSGLDTQYF.

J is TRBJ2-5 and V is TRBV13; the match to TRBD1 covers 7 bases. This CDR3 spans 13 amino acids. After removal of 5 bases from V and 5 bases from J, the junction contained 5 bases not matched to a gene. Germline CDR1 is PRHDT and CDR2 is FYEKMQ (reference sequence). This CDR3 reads CASSHTDRETQYF. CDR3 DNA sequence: TGTGCCAGCAGCCACACGGACAGGGAGACCCAGTACTTC.

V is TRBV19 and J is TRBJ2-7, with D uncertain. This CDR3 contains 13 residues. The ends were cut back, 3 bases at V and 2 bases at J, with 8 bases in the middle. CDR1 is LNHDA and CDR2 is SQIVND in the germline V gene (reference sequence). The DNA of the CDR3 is TGTGCCAGTAGTATGAGAGAGGCCTACGAGCAGTACTTC. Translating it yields CASSMREAYEQYF. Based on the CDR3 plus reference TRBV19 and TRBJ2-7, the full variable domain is DGGITQSPKYLFRKEGQNVTLSCEQNLNHDAMYWYRQDPGQGLRLIYYSQIVNDFQKGDIAEGYSVSREKKESFPLTVTSAQKNPTAFYLCASSMREAYEQYFGPGTRLTVT.

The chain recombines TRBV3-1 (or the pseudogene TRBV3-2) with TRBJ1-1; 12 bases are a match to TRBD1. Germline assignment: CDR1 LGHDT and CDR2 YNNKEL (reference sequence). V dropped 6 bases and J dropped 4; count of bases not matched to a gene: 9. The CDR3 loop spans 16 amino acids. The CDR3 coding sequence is TGTGCCAGCAGTCCCGGGACAGGGGGCTGGGGCACTGAAGCTTTCTTT. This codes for CASSPGTGGWGTEAFF.

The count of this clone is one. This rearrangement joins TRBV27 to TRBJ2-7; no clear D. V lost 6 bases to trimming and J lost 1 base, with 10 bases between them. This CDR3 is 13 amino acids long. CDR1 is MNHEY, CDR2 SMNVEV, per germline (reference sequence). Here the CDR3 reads CASRGLASYEQYF. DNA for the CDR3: TGTGCCAGCAGGGGCCTCGCTTCCTACGAGCAGTACTTC.

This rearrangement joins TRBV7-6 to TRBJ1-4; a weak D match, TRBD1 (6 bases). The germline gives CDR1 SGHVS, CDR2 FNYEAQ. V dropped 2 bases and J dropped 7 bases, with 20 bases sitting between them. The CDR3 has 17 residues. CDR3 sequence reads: CASSLFRGPAAGEKLFF. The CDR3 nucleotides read TGTGCCAGCAGCTTATTCAGGGGACCAGCCGCCGGTGAAAAACTGTTTTTT.

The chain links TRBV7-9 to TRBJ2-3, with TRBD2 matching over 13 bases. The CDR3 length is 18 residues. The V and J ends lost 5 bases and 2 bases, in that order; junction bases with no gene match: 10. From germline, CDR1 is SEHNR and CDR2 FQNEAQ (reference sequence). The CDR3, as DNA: TGTGCCAGCAGCAACAGGGTGGGACTAGCGGGGCACACAGATACGCAGTATTTT. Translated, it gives CASSNRVGLAGHTDTQYF. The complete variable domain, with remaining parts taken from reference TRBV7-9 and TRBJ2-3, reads DTGVSQNPRHKITKRGQNVTFRCDPISEHNRLYWYRQTLGQGPEFLTYFQNEAQLEKSRLLSDRFSAERPKGSFSTLEIQRTEQGDSAMYLCASSNRVGLAGHTDTQYFGPGTRLTVL.

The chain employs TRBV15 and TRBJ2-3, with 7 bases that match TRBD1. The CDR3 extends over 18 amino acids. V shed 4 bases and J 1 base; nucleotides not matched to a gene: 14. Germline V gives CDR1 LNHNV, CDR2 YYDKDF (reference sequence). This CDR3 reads CATSTLFRQGKGTDTQYF. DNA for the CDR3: TGTGCCACCAGCACCCTTTTTAGACAGGGCAAAGGCACAGATACGCAGTATTTT.